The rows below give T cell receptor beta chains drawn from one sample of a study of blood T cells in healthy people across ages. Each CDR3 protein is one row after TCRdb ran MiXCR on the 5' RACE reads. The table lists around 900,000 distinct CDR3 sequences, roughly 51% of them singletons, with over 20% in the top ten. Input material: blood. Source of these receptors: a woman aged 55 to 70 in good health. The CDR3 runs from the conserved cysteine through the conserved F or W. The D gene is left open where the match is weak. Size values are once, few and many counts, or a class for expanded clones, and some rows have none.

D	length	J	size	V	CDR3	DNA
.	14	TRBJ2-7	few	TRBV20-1	CSAGRDLLTYEQYF	TGCAGTGCGGGAAGGGACTTGCTAACCTACGAGCAGTACTTC
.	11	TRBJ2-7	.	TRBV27	CASSFHDEQYF	TGTGCCAGCAGTTTTCACGACGAGCAGTACTTC
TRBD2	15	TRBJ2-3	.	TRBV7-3	CASSWGLAGTDTQYF	TGTGCCAGCAGCTGGGGACTAGCGGGAACAGATACGCAGTATTTT
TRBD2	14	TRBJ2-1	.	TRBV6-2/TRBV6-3	CASAGLAVYNEQFF	TGTGCCAGCGCGGGTCTAGCGGTCTACAATGAGCAGTTCTTC
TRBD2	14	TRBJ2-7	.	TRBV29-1	CSVGGGLAAHEQYF	TGCAGCGTTGGCGGAGGACTAGCGGCCCACGAGCAGTACTTC
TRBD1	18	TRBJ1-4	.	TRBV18	CASSPPRDRPATNEKLFF	TGTGCCAGCTCACCACCCCGGGACAGGCCCGCAACTAATGAAAAACTGTTTTTT
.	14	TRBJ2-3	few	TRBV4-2	CASSQDRTGDTQYF	TGTGCCAGCAGCCAAGATCGGACGGGAGATACGCAGTATTTT
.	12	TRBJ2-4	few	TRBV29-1	CSVYSGSWEQYF	TGCAGCGTGTATAGCGGTTCTTGGGAGCAGTACTTC
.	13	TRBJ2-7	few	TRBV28	CASSEKTSYEQYF	TGTGCCAGCAGTGAGAAGACTAGTTACGAGCAGTACTTC
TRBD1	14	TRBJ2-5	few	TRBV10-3	CAIRQGVDGETQYF	TGTGCCATCCGACAGGGAGTAGACGGAGAGACCCAGTACTTC
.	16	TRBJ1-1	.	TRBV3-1	CASSQGFLRKDYEAFF	TGTGCCAGCAGCCAGGGTTTTTTGAGAAAAGACTATGAAGCTTTCTTT
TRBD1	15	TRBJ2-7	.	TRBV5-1	CASSLMTGQGGEQYF	TGCGCCAGCAGCCTCATGACGGGACAGGGAGGCGAGCAGTACTTC
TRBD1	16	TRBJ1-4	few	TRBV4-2	CASRAGGFATNEKLFF	TGTGCCAGCAGGGCAGGGGGCTTCGCAACTAATGAAAAACTGTTTTTT
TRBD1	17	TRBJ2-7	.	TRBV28	CASYSTGGAYRVYEQYF	TGTGCCAGCTACTCGACAGGGGGCGCCTATCGTGTCTACGAGCAGTACTTC
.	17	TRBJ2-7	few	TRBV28	CASSPPTPAPFSYEQYF	TGTGCCAGCAGTCCCCCGACCCCAGCGCCGTTCTCCTACGAGCAGTACTTC
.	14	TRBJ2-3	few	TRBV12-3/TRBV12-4	CASRYRASTDTQYF	TGTGCCAGCAGGTACAGGGCAAGCACAGATACGCAGTATTTT
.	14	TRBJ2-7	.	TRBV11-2	CASSLDQGTYEQYF	TGTGCCAGCAGCTTAGATCAGGGGACCTACGAGCAGTACTTC
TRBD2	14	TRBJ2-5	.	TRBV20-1	CSAGRTSGKETQYF	TGCAGTGCTGGAAGGACTAGCGGGAAAGAGACCCAGTACTTC
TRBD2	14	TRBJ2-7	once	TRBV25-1	CASSDHSGTYEQYF	TGTGCCAGCAGTGATCATAGCGGGACCTACGAGCAGTACTTC
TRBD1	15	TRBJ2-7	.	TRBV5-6	CASSLDRDRGYEQYF	TGTGCCAGCAGCTTGGACCGGGACAGGGGATACGAGCAGTACTTC
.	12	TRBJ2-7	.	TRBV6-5	CASSAGFHEQYF	TGTGCCAGCTCCGCGGGCTTCCACGAGCAGTACTTC
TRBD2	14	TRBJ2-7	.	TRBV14	CASSPLAGFYEQYF	TGTGCCAGCAGCCCACTAGCGGGATTCTACGAGCAGTACTTC
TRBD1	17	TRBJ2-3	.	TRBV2	CASRREGTGGERDTQYF	TGTGCCAGCAGACGAGAGGGGACAGGGGGCGAGAGGGATACGCAGTATTTT
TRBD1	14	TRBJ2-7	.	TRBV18	CARSDNRDRGKQYF	TGTGCCCGCTCTGATAACCGGGACAGGGGAAAGCAGTACTTC
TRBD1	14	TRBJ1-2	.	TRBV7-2	CASSLVRDREGYTF	TGTGCCAGCAGCTTAGTAAGGGACAGGGAAGGCTACACCTTC
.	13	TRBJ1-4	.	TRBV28	CASRQALREKLFF	TGTGCCAGCCGACAGGCACTTCGGGAAAAACTGTTTTTT
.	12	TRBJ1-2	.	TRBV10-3	CATGSGNYGYTF	TGTGCCACCGGCTCAGGGAACTATGGCTACACCTTC
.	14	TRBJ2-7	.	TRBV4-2	CANSAGTLGYEQYF	TGTGCCAACAGCGCCGGGACTTTAGGCTACGAGCAGTACTTC
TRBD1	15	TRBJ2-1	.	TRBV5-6	CASTTGQSSYNEQFF	TGTGCCAGCACCACGGGACAGAGCTCCTACAATGAGCAGTTCTTC
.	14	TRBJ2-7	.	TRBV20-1	CSASLRGLGGEQYF	TGCAGTGCTTCCCTTCGGGGCCTGGGTGGCGAGCAGTACTTC
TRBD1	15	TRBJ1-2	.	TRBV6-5	CAGSDGTGKNYGYTF	TGTGCCGGCAGTGACGGGACAGGAAAAAACTATGGCTACACCTTC
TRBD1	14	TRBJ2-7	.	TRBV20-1	CSAPPGQGTYEQYF	TGCAGTGCCCCTCCGGGACAGGGCACCTACGAGCAGTACTTC
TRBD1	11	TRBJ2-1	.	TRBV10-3	CATQGVSEQFF	TGTGCCACCCAGGGGGTATCTGAGCAGTTCTTC
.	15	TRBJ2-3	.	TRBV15	CATSREARRSDTQYF	TGTGCCACCAGCAGAGAGGCGAGGAGGTCAGATACGCAGTATTTT
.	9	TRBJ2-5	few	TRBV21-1	CASAKTQYF	TGTGCCAGCGCGAAGACCCAGTACTTC
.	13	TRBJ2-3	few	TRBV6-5	CASSRPSADTQYF	TGTGCCAGCAGCCGCCCTAGTGCAGATACGCAGTATTTT
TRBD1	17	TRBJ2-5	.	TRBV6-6	CASSSDRDSGYQETQYF	TGTGCCAGCAGTTCCGACCGGGACAGTGGGTACCAAGAGACCCAGTACTTC
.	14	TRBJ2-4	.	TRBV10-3	CAIRADRGGGEQYF	TGTGCCATCAGGGCTGACAGAGGGGGAGGTGAGCAGTACTTC
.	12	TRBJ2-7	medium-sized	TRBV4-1	CASSQGPYEQYF	TGTGCCAGCAGCCAAGGTCCCTACGAGCAGTACTTC
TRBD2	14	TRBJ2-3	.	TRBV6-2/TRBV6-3	CASREAGGSDTQYF	TGTGCCAGCAGAGAGGCGGGAGGTTCAGATACGCAGTATTTT
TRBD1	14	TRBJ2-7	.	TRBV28	CASGGDRVGGEQYF	TGTGCGAGCGGAGGGGACAGGGTCGGCGGCGAGCAGTACTTC
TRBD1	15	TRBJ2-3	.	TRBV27	CASEPGTGQQDTQYF	TGTGCCAGCGAGCCCGGGACAGGGCAGCAAGATACGCAGTATTTT
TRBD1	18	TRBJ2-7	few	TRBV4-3	CASSQRLATGPFSYEQYF	TGCGCCAGCAGCCAACGACTGGCGACAGGGCCTTTTTCCTACGAGCAGTACTTC
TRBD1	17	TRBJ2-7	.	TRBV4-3	CASSHHRDRLSSYEQYF	TGCGCCAGCAGCCACCACCGGGACAGACTCAGCTCCTACGAGCAGTACTTC
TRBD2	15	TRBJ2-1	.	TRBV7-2	CASSFTSGPYNEQFF	TGTGCCAGCAGCTTCACTAGCGGGCCCTACAATGAGCAGTTCTTC
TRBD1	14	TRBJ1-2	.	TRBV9	CASSKDRSPYGYTF	TGTGCCAGCAGCAAGGACAGGTCCCCCTATGGCTACACCTTC
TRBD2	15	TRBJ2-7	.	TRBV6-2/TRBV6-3	CASSSSLAGTREQYF	TGTGCCAGCAGTTCCTCTCTAGCGGGGACGCGCGAGCAGTACTTC
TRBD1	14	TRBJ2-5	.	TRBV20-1	CSAGRTGKIETQYF	TGCAGTGCTGGGAGGACAGGGAAGATAGAGACCCAGTACTTC
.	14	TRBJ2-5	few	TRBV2	CASSVLQGQETQYF	TGTGCCAGCAGTGTTCTACAGGGACAAGAGACCCAGTACTTC
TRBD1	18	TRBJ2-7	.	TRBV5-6	CASSLVGTGEYLNYEQYF	TGTGCCAGCAGCTTGGTAGGGACAGGCGAATACCTGAATTACGAGCAGTACTTC
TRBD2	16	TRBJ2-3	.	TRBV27	CASAGLAGKSTDTQYF	TGTGCCAGCGCGGGACTAGCGGGAAAAAGCACAGATACGCAGTATTTT
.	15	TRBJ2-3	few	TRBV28	CASSWVGRSTDTQYF	TGTGCCAGCAGTTGGGTAGGGCGCAGCACAGATACGCAGTATTTT
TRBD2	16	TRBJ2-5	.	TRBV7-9	CASSSGTSGDQETQYF	TGTGCCAGCAGCTCCGGGACTAGCGGTGATCAAGAGACCCAGTACTTC
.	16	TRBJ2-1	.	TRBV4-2	CASSQVTGHSYNEQFF	TGTGCCAGCAGCCAGGTGACAGGCCACTCCTACAATGAGCAGTTCTTC
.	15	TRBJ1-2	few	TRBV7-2	CASSPRAGGHHGYTF	TGTGCCAGCAGCCCTAGGGCGGGGGGACATCATGGCTACACCTTC